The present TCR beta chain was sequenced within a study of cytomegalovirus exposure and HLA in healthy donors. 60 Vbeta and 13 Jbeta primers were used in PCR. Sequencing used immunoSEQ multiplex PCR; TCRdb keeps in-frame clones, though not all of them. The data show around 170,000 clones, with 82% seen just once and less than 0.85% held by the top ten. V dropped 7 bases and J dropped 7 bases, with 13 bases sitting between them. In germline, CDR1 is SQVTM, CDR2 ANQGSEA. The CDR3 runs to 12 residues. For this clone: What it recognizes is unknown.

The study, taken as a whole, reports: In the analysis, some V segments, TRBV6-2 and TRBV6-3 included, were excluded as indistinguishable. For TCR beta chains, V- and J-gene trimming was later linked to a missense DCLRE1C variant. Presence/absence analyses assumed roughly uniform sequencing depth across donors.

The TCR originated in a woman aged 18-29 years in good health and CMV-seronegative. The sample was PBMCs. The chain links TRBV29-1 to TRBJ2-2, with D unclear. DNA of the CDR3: TGCAGCGCATTTTTCGGGTTCGGGGAGCTGTTTTTT. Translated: CSAFFGFGELFF.